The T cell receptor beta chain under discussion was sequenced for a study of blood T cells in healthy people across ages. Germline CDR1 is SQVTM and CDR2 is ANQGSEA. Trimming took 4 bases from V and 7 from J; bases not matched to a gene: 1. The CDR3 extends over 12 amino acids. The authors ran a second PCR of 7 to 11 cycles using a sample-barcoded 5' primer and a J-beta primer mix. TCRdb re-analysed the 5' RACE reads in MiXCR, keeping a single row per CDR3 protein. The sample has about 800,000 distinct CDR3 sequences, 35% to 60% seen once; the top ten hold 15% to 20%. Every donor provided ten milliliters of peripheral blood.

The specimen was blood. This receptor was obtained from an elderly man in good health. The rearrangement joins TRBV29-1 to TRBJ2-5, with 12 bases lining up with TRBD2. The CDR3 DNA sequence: TGCAGCGTTGGGACTAGCGGGGTGACCCAGTACTTC. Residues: CSVGTSGVTQYF.